This is a list of T cell receptor beta chains from one sample in a study of graft-versus-host responses after intestinal transplantation. These receptors are not linked to any known antigen. Repertoires were generated with immunoSEQ multiplex PCR, while TCRdb's copy carries only in-frame clones and drops some. Here the sample spans about 71,000 clones, 90% being singletons. Sequences were derived from unstimulated CD8+ T cells sorted from spleen or lymph node cells, sampled before intestinal transplant. Receptors originate from a human donor who received an intestinal transplant. Each CDR3 is given with its conserved first and last residue. A D gene is named only where the DNA matches it firmly. Expanded clones get a size class; other rows say once, few or many, or leave the size out.

TRBJ2-5	NA	TRBV7-3	NA	CASSSGHLGEETQYF	TGTGCCAGCAGCTCCGGGCACCTGGGAGAAGAGACCCAGTACTTC
TRBJ2-7	once	TRBV6-1	NA	CASSGTGEQYF	TGTGCCAGCAGTGGGACTGGGGAGCAGTACTTC
TRBJ2-4	NA	TRBV4-1	TRBD2	CASSPRTSGGHWLAKNIQYF	TGCGCCAGCAGCCCCAGGACTAGCGGGGGGCACTGGCTAGCCAAAAACATTCAGTACTTC
TRBJ2-6	NA	TRBV9	NA	CASRRQDSGANVLTF	TGTGCCAGCAGAAGACAGGACTCTGGGGCCAACGTCCTGACTTTC
TRBJ2-2	once	TRBV27	NA	CASSPHPGLGNTGELFF	TGTGCCAGCAGTCCCCACCCGGGACTGGGGAACACCGGGGAGCTGTTTTTT
TRBJ2-1	once	TRBV5-1	NA	CASSRAPHNEQFF	TGCGCCAGCAGCCGCGCGCCGCACAATGAGCAGTTCTTC
TRBJ2-5	NA	TRBV5-5	NA	CASSLVSSEQETQYF	TGTGCCAGCAGCTTGGTTTCGTCAGAACAAGAGACCCAGTACTTC
TRBJ2-7	NA	TRBV21-1	NA	CASSTDRSYEQYF	TGTGCCAGCAGCACAGACAGGAGCTACGAGCAGTACTTC
TRBJ1-1	NA	TRBV4-1	NA	CASSQDGGNTEAFF	TGCGCCAGCAGCCAAGACGGAGGAAACACTGAAGCTTTCTTT
TRBJ1-6	NA	TRBV2	TRBD1	CASRPRDSYNSPLHF	TGTGCCAGCAGGCCCCGGGACAGCTATAATTCACCCCTCCACTTT
TRBJ2-3	NA	TRBV9	NA	CASTSNTDTQYF	TGTGCCAGCACTAGCAATACAGATACGCAGTATTTT
TRBJ2-7	NA	TRBV4-1	TRBD2	CASSQSTSGNYEQYF	TGCGCCAGCAGCCAATCTACTAGCGGGAACTACGAGCAGTACTTC
TRBJ2-2	NA	TRBV13	NA	CASSKPGDTGELFF	TGTGCCAGCAGCAAGCCAGGGGATACCGGGGAGCTGTTTTTT
TRBJ1-3	NA	TRBV6-5	NA	CASSYGGSGNTIYF	TGTGCCAGCAGTTACGGAGGTTCTGGAAACACCATATATTTT
TRBJ1-1	few	TRBV6-5	NA	CASRQGLNTEAFF	TGTGCCAGCAGACAGGGACTGAACACTGAAGCTTTCTTT
TRBJ1-4	NA	TRBV5-1	NA	CASSSTTGPAEKLFF	TGCGCCAGCAGCTCCACGACAGGTCCGGCTGAAAAACTGTTTTTT
TRBJ2-7	few	TRBV29-1	NA	CSVEDHRDTYEQYF	TGCAGCGTTGAAGATCATCGGGACACTTACGAGCAGTACTTC
TRBJ1-2	NA	TRBV4-1	NA	CASSQGGYLGYTF	TGCGCCAGCAGCCAAGGCGGCTACTTGGGCTACACCTTC
TRBJ1-5	NA	TRBV6-4	TRBD1	CASSDSSLGQGFDF	TGTGCCAGCAGTGACTCGAGTCTGGGACAGGGCTTTGATTTT
TRBJ2-5	once	TRBV11-2	NA	CASSRSGLETQYF	TGTGCCAGCAGCCGCAGCGGGCTGGAGACCCAGTACTTC
TRBJ1-5	NA	TRBV27	NA	CASSLSAQDYSNQPQHF	TGTGCCAGCAGTTTATCGGCACAGGACTATAGCAATCAGCCCCAGCATTTT
TRBJ2-1	once	TRBV7-3	NA	CASSPLGDNEQFF	TGTGCCAGCAGCCCCTTGGGCGACAATGAGCAGTTCTTC
TRBJ2-7	NA	TRBV7-9	TRBD2	CASRGRTSGAYEQYF	TGTGCCAGCAGGGGACGGACTAGCGGGGCCTACGAGCAGTACTTC
TRBJ1-6	NA	TRBV11-3	NA	CASSEGENSPLHF	TGTGCCAGCAGCGAGGGGGAAAATTCACCCCTCCACTTT
TRBJ2-1	NA	TRBV9	TRBD1	CASSGRQGHEQFF	TGTGCCAGCAGCGGAAGACAGGGGCACGAGCAGTTCTTC
TRBJ2-2	NA	TRBV9	TRBD1	CASSAGGNVVTGELFF	TGTGCCAGCAGCGCAGGGGGAAATGTAGTCACCGGGGAGCTGTTTTTT
TRBJ1-2	NA	TRBV6-5	NA	CASSYGQGLGSYGYTF	TGTGCCAGCAGTTACGGTCAGGGCTTGGGTTCGTATGGCTACACCTTC
TRBJ2-3	NA	TRBV11-2	NA	CASSLDSKASNPPTDTQYF	TGTGCCAGCAGCTTAGATTCAAAGGCTAGTAATCCCCCCACAGATACGCAGTATTTT
TRBJ2-7	NA	TRBV7-9	NA	CASSWGLVGSYEQYF	TGTGCCAGCAGCTGGGGACTCGTGGGCTCCTACGAGCAGTACTTC
TRBJ2-4	once	TRBV5-4	NA	CASSLVGGGPKNIQYF	TGTGCCAGCAGCTTGGTAGGGGGGGGCCCCAAAAACATTCAGTACTTC
TRBJ2-3	NA	TRBV29-1	TRBD2	CSVERGGRDTQYF	TGCAGCGTTGAGCGGGGGGGCAGAGATACGCAGTATTTT
TRBJ1-1	few	TRBV6-1	TRBD1	CASSETRGGIAEAFF	TGTGCCAGCAGTGAAACCCGAGGGGGCATCGCTGAAGCTTTCTTT
TRBJ2-5	NA	TRBV13	TRBD2	CASSYVGGLAGIQETQYF	TGTGCCAGCAGCTATGTGGGGGGACTAGCGGGGATACAAGAGACCCAGTACTTC
TRBJ2-5	NA	TRBV2	NA	CAIPQQATETQYF	TGTGCCATTCCCCAGCAGGCGACGGAGACCCAGTACTTC
TRBJ1-4	NA	TRBV7-7	NA	CASSQSEDEKLFF	TGTGCTAGCAGCCAATCCGAGGATGAAAAACTGTTTTTT
TRBJ2-3	NA	TRBV6-1	NA	CASSDPAGAPDTQYF	TGTGCCAGCAGTGACCCTGCGGGTGCCCCAGATACGCAGTATTTT
TRBJ1-1	NA	TRBV27	NA	CASSFWGPSGLNTEAFF	TGTGCCAGCAGTTTTTGGGGCCCCTCAGGATTGAACACTGAAGCTTTCTTT
TRBJ2-1	NA	TRBV6-6	TRBD2	CASWGGMGEQFF	TGTGCCAGCTGGGGGGGGATGGGGGAGCAGTTCTTC
TRBJ2-1	NA	TRBV27	TRBD1	CASSFPPQGTYNEQFF	TGTGCCAGCAGTTTCCCCCCACAGGGGACCTACAATGAGCAGTTCTTC
TRBJ2-1	few	TRBV7-3	TRBD2	CASSSFLGGDDEQFF	TGTGCCAGCAGCTCGTTCTTGGGGGGGGACGATGAGCAGTTCTTC
TRBJ1-2	once	TRBV5-1	TRBD1	CASSTDRGGDGYTF	TGCGCCAGCAGCACAGACAGGGGCGGAGATGGCTACACCTTC
TRBJ1-4	NA	TRBV2	TRBD1	CASSLPAGTGVHGATNEKLFF	TGTGCCAGCAGTTTACCCGCCGGGACAGGGGTGCACGGCGCAACTAATGAAAAACTGTTTTTT
TRBJ2-5	NA	TRBV6-5	NA	CASSYAPPGMIETQYF	TGTGCCAGCAGTTACGCCCCCCCCGGGATGATAGAGACCCAGTACTTC
TRBJ2-7	NA	TRBV6-1	TRBD1	CASSELKGTAYEQYF	TGTGCCAGCAGTGAACTGAAGGGGACAGCCTACGAGCAGTACTTC
TRBJ2-7	NA	TRBV19	NA	CASSQQGPYEQYF	TGTGCCAGTAGCCAACAGGGCCCCTACGAGCAGTACTTC
TRBJ1-1	few	TRBV29-1	TRBD1	CSVERQGEAFF	TGCAGCGTTGAAAGACAGGGGGAAGCTTTCTTT
TRBJ2-7	NA	TRBV9	NA	CASSGGGADVEQYF	TGTGCCAGCAGCGGCGGCGGGGCCGACGTCGAGCAGTACTTC
TRBJ1-1	NA	TRBV4-1	NA	CASSQGWALEAFF	TGCGCCAGCAGCCAAGGTTGGGCTCTTGAAGCTTTCTTT
TRBJ2-7	once	TRBV7-9	TRBD2	CASSLVGGALPYEQYF	TGTGCCAGCAGCTTAGTCGGGGGGGCCCTGCCCTACGAGCAGTACTTC
TRBJ2-7	few	TRBV4-1	TRBD1	CASSQTGTDYEQYF	TGCGCCAGCAGCCAGACCGGGACAGACTACGAGCAGTACTTC
TRBJ2-7	NA	TRBV12-5	NA	CASALWGEAPEQYF	TGTGCTAGTGCCCTGTGGGGGGAAGCCCCCGAGCAGTACTTC
TRBJ2-7	NA	TRBV13	NA	CASSEGRGHYEQYF	TGTGCCAGCAGCGAAGGGCGAGGGCACTACGAGCAGTACTTC
TRBJ2-1	NA	TRBV7-3	TRBD2	CASSSGGTSYNEQFF	TGTGCCAGCAGCAGCGGGGGGACTTCCTACAATGAGCAGTTCTTC
TRBJ2-5	NA	TRBV19	TRBD1	CASSAHRGRLQETQYF	TGTGCCAGTAGTGCGCACAGGGGGCGCTTACAAGAGACCCAGTACTTC
TRBJ1-1	NA	TRBV5-6	NA	CASSLWAAGRTEAFF	TGTGCCAGCAGCTTGTGGGCCGCGGGGCGCACTGAAGCTTTCTTT
TRBJ2-5	NA	TRBV6-5	NA	CASGGAEETQYF	TGTGCCAGCGGGGGGGCGGAGGAGACCCAGTACTTC
TRBJ2-1	NA	TRBV19	TRBD2	CATHSGGDYNEQFF	TGTGCCACCCATAGCGGGGGGGACTACAATGAGCAGTTCTTC
TRBJ2-7	NA	TRBV2	NA	CASSGSVLRDFTRSSYEQYF	TGTGCCAGCAGTGGGTCGGTCCTTCGGGACTTTACACGGAGCTCCTACGAGCAGTACTTC